This T cell receptor beta chain emerged from a study of human versus mouse CDR3 diversity and MHC coevolution. About the research overall: Each sample yielded about 5.5 x 10^6 to 1.7 x 10^7 valid reads.

This clone has just a few counts. Method: immunoSEQ multiplex PCR; TCRdb's copy keeps in-frame clones and lacks some. The sample has about 81,000 clones; 93% are singletons. The TCR originated in a person between 25 and 70 years old in good health. The source material was naive CD4+ T cells from blood. The subset is: CD45RO-negative CD62L-positive naive CD4 T cells.

In DNA form, the CDR3 reads TGTGCCAGCTCCACCTTCACCGGGTTAGACACCATATATTTT. Residues: CASSTFTGLDTIYF. J is TRBJ1-3 and V is TRBV18; no definite D call. The germline V and J ends were trimmed by 6 bases and 8 bases, with 17 bases remaining between them. The CDR3 covers 14 residues. Germline CDR1 is KGHSH and CDR2 is LQKENI.